This TCR beta chain was profiled in a study of blood T cells in healthy people across ages. About the study: Template switching picked up about one barcoded beta molecule for each two T cells.

The authors isolated at least 6.5 million PBMCs per sample. A sample-barcoded 5' primer and a J-beta primer mix were used in a second PCR of roughly 7 to 12 cycles. Paired-end reads containing CDR3 totaled no fewer than 3 million for each sample. TCRdb ran MiXCR on the 5' RACE reads and lists one entry per CDR3 protein. The sample lists about 800,000 distinct CDR3 sequences, 25% occurring once. The CDR3 is 14 residues long. The same sample was also studied in work on T cells of mothers and their children. In that study: A second PCR was performed with the M1S primer. This primer added sample barcodes and 2-4 random nucleotides.

This chain uses TRBV12-3 or TRBV12-4 with TRBJ2-5, with D possibly matching TRBD1 (5 bases). The J call is in doubt because the DNA end fits TRBJ2-7 better. The TCR originated in a boy aged 5-17 years in good health. Sequences were obtained from blood. The CDR3 region has the DNA TGTGCCAGCAGTTTTGGGGCAGACTCCTACGAGCAGTACTTC. Translation: CASSFGADSYEQYF.